This T cell receptor (beta chain) was sequenced in a study of blood T cells in healthy people across ages. As for this clonotype: Its matching antigen is unknown. The junction differs from germline at one of its ends, possibly a read error.

The germline V gene encodes CDR1 DFQATT and CDR2 SNEGSKA (reference sequence). The CDR3 runs to 16 residues. Whole-study results and caveats: Relative to aged donors, long-lived donors carried more naive CD4+ cells and displayed higher diversity.

It was with a sample-barcoded 5' primer and a J-beta primer mix that a second PCR of roughly 7 to 12 cycles was run. Researchers report that each sample yielded at least 3 million CDR3-containing paired-end reads. TCRdb itself ran the 5' RACE reads through MiXCR, one entry per CDR3 protein. Here the sample spans 700,000 to 900,000 distinct CDR3 sequences, roughly 24% being singletons. These data are also associated with another study on T cells of mothers and their children. From that report: Mothers gave over 8.5 million TCR beta CDR3 reads each, and children several million each.

This sequence was found in a boy younger than 18 in good health. Sequencing used blood. V gene TRBV20-1 combines with J gene TRBJ1-5; D is unresolved. The CDR3 here is CSARDATEDSSQPQHF. CDR3 DNA: TGCAGTGCTAGAGATGCCACAGAGGATAGCAGTCAGCCCCAGCATTTT.